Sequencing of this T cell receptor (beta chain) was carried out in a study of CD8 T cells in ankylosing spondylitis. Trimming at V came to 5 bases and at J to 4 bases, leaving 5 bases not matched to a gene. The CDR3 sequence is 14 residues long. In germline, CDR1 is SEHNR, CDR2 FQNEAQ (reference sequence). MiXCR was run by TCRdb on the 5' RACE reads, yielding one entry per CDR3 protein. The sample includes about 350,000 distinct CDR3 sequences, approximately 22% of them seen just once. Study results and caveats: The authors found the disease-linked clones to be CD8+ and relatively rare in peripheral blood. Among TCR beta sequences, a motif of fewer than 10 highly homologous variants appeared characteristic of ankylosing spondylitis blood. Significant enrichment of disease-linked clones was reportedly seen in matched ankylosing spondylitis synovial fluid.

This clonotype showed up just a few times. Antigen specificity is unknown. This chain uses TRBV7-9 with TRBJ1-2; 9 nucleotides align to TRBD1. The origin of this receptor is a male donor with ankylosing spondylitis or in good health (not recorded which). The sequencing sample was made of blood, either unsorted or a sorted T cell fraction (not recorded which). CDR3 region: CASSHRDRVYGYTF. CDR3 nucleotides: TGTGCCAGCAGCCACCGGGACAGGGTCTATGGCTACACCTTC.